Sequencing of this TCR beta chain was carried out in a study of CD8+CD57+ T cells in acquired aplastic anemia. This CDR3 comprises 13 residues. The V gene's germline CDR1 is WNHNN and CDR2 SYGVQD (reference sequence). The V end lost 3 bases, the J end lost 7 bases, and 9 bases lay between the germline ends. Flow cytometry had shown expanded CD8+CD57+ cells in the patients chosen for sequencing. CDR3 and TCR beta VDJ profiling relied on a genomic DNA template. TCRdb re-derived calls from the reads in MiXCR, one entry per CDR3 protein. The profile shows approximately 190,000 distinct CDR3 sequences, under 55% of them singletons.

The chain couples TRBV10-1 to TRBJ1-4; D unresolved. The sequenced sample consisted of sorted CD4+, CD8+, or CD8+CD57+ T cells (not recorded which) from PBMCs. This sequence was found in a human donor with aplastic anemia. CDR3 residues: CASSERTGEKLFF. CDR3 nucleotide sequence: TGCGCCAGCAGTGAACGGACGGGTGAAAAACTGTTTTTT.